Listed here are 32 T cell receptor beta chains from one sample, sequenced in a study of blood T cell repertoires in COVID-19. Sequencing was performed with immunoSEQ multiplex PCR; in TCRdb, only in-frame clones are kept and a portion is missing. In the table there are around 280,000 clones, around 86% of which are singletons. The specimen was PBMCs or T cells enriched from blood (not recorded which). The receptor source for this set is a middle-aged woman who had recovered from COVID-19.

The chain couples TRBV3-1 (or the pseudogene TRBV3-2) to TRBJ2-5, with 10 bases that match TRBD2. The CDR3 is made up of 16 amino acids. Germline V CDR1 and CDR2: LGHDT, YNNKEL (reference sequence). V shed 1 base and J 3 bases; nucleotides not matched to a gene: 5. The CDR3 sequence: CASSQGVAGGEETQYF. CDR3 in DNA: TGTGCCAGCAGCCAAGGGGTAGCGGGGGGTGAAGAGACCCAGTACTTC.

This chain joins TRBV7-2 and TRBJ2-3, with a tentative D call TRBD1 (6 bases). In germline, CDR1 is SGHTA, CDR2 FQGNSA. Trimming pared 7 bases from V and 0 bases from J, leaving 14 bases between. This CDR3 comprises 15 residues. As DNA, the CDR3 is TGTGCCAGCACCAAACAGGGTGGGAGCACAGATACGCAGTATTTT. Protein product: CASTKQGGSTDTQYF.

The gene calls are TRBV30 and TRBJ1-2; 9 bases fit TRBD1. With 3 bases clipped from V and 7 bases from J, the junction kept 0 bases outside the gene matches. The CDR3 totals 11 residues. Per the germline V gene, CDR1 is GTSNPN and CDR2 is SVGIG (reference sequence). In DNA, the CDR3 is TGTGCCTGGAGGACAGGGGGTGGCTACACCTTC. It translates to CAWRTGGGYTF. Full variable domain (rest looked up from reference TRBV30 and TRBJ1-2): SQTIHQWPATLVQPVGSPLSLECTVEGTSNPNLYWYRQAAGRGLQLLFYSVGIGQISSEVPQNLSASRPQDRQFILSSKKLLLSDSGFYLCAWRTGGGYTFGSGTRLTVV.

The gene calls are TRBV5-1 and TRBJ1-2; no clear D. The CDR3 loop spans 15 amino acids. Germline V gene data show CDR1 as SGHRS and CDR2 as YFSETQ. The germline V and J ends were trimmed by 0 bases and 0 bases, with 9 bases remaining between them. DNA for the CDR3: TGCGCCAGCAGCTTGGGGAGCCACTCTAACTATGGCTACACCTTC. As protein: CASSLGSHSNYGYTF.

DNA of the CDR3: TGTGCCAGCAGCGGAGGGCCCCGGGGGTGGCCCCAGCATTTT. Protein product: CASSGGPRGWPQHF. V usage is TRBV6-5 and J usage is TRBJ1-5; TRBD1 is a possible D gene (5 bases). The ends were cut back, 6 bases at V and 9 bases at J, with 18 bases in the middle. This CDR3 region has 14 residues. Per the germline V gene, CDR1 is MNHEY and CDR2 is SVGAGI.

This clone was counted a few times. The chain couples TRBV5-1 to TRBJ2-2, with TRBD2 matching over 10 bases. The J segment lost 2 bases and the V segment lost 10 bases, leaving 11 bases of the junction unmatched. This CDR3 region has 16 residues. Germline values: CDR1 SGHRS, CDR2 YFSETQ. CDR3 in amino acids: CASSPSGSPNTGELFF. Here the CDR3 DNA reads TGCGCCTCCTCCCCTAGCGGGAGCCCAAACACCGGGGAGCTGTTTTTT.

This clone was found a few times. The CDR3 reads CASSIGSEGEQYF. In nucleotides, the CDR3 is TGTGCCAGTAGTATTGGCAGCGAAGGAGAGCAGTACTTC. This chain uses TRBV19 with TRBJ2-7; D not resolved. This CDR3 spans 13 amino acids. Trimming stripped 3 bases from V and 7 bases from J, with 13 bases between. Germline lookup yields CDR1 LNHDA and CDR2 SQIVND (reference sequence).

The CDR3 DNA reads as TGTGCCAGCAGCCCAGGATGGGCCGGGACATCAACCTACGAGCAGTACTTC. Its protein is CASSPGWAGTSTYEQYF. The gene calls are TRBV11-2 and TRBJ2-7; D is perhaps TRBD1 (6 bases). Germline CDR1 and CDR2: SGHAT and FQNNGV. This CDR3 region has 17 residues. Trimming removed 5 bases at V and 2 bases at J, with 22 bases between.

The chain joins TRBV6-4 to TRBJ1-6; 11 positions agree with TRBD1. CDR3 length: 15 residues. Germline CDR1 reads MRHNA; CDR2 reads SNTAGT. The V and J ends lost 6 bases and 6 bases, in that order; junction bases with no gene match: 4. The CDR3 loop reads CASSLGTGGNSPLHF. The DNA for the CDR3 is TGTGCCAGCAGCCTCGGGACAGGGGGTAATTCACCCCTCCACTTT.

The rearrangement links TRBV5-1 to TRBJ2-1; 13 nucleotides line up with TRBD2. CDR3 length equals 15 residues. V lost 7 bases to trimming and J lost 5 bases; unmatched junction nucleotides: 6. Germline V CDR1 and CDR2: SGHRS, YFSETQ. CDR3: CASATLAGGDNEQFF. CDR3 DNA: TGCGCCAGCGCCACACTAGCGGGGGGGGACAATGAGCAGTTCTTC.

V is TRBV18 and J is TRBJ1-1, with 11 bases lining up with TRBD1. In germline, CDR1 is KGHSH, CDR2 LQKENI. J was trimmed by 10 bases and V by 3 bases; bases with no gene match: 4. CDR3 length: 13 residues. The DNA of the CDR3 is TGTGCCAGCTCACCGCCCGGGACAGGGGGAGCTTTCTTT. Translating it yields CASSPPGTGGAFF.

This clone was seen just once. DNA of the CDR3: TGCGCCAGCAGCCCGCAGAATGCAGACTATGGCTACACCTTC. Translating it yields CASSPQNADYGYTF. V and J are TRBV5-1 and TRBJ1-2; no firm D call. Trimming stripped 4 bases from V and 3 bases from J, with 13 bases between. The CDR3 is made up of 14 amino acids. Germline V gives CDR1 SGHRS, CDR2 YFSETQ.

The V and J genes are TRBV4-2 and TRBJ2-1; TRBD2 aligns across 10 bases. In germline, CDR1 is LGHNA, CDR2 YNFKEQ. This CDR3 is built from 14 residues. Trimming at V came to 7 bases and at J to 7 bases, leaving 7 bases not matched to a gene. CDR3 residues: CASKREGGANEQFF. The DNA for the CDR3 is TGTGCCAGCAAGCGGGAGGGCGGAGCGAATGAGCAGTTCTTC.

V and J are TRBV5-4 and TRBJ1-5; D is uncertain. Trimming stripped 0 bases from V and 0 bases from J, with 7 bases between. CDR3 length equals 15 residues. Germline-derived CDR1 and CDR2 are SGHNT and YYREEE (reference sequence). CDR3 sequence (DNA): TGTGCCAGCAGCTTGGGTCCCAATAGCAATCAGCCCCAGCATTTT. Translating it yields CASSLGPNSNQPQHF.

The rearrangement uses TRBV5-3 and TRBJ2-3, with D possibly matching TRBD1 (6 bases). Being an ORF, TRBV5-3 has a function that is uncertain. The V gene lost 4 bases and the J gene lost 0 bases, with 15 bases spanning the gap. CDR3 length equals 16 residues. CDR3 nucleotide sequence: TGTGCCAGAAGCCAAAAGCAGGGGAATAGCACAGATACGCAGTATTTT. It is translated as CARSQKQGNSTDTQYF.

CDR3 nucleotide sequence: TGTGCCAGCGCGCAGACGGTTAGCGGGGCTAGCACAGATACGCAGTATTTT. Its protein product is CASAQTVSGASTDTQYF. The rearrangement uses TRBV7-6 and TRBJ2-3, with TRBD2 identical over 8 bases. CDR1 SGHVS and CDR2 FNYEAQ come from the germline V gene. The CDR3 runs to 17 residues. With 8 bases clipped from V and 0 bases from J, the junction kept 13 bases outside the gene matches.

Details on this clone: This clone may be a read error of a much larger clone one base away. CDR3 region: CASSLGAYYGYTF. The DNA for the CDR3 is TGTGCCAGCAGTTTGGGGGCTTACTATGGCTACACCTTC. The chain recombines TRBV6-2 or TRBV6-3 with TRBJ1-2; weak D call: TRBD1 (6 bases). The CDR3 runs to 13 residues. CDR1 is MNHEY, CDR2 SVGEGT, per germline. Trimming took off 4 bases at V and 3 bases at J, with 9 bases between the two ends.

J is TRBJ1-2 and V is TRBV5-5; 10 bases match TRBD1. Unmatched junction bases numbered 14, after V lost 4 bases and J lost 8 bases. The V gene's germline CDR1 is SGHKS and CDR2 YYEKEE (reference sequence). CDR3 length: 16 amino acids. CDR3 protein: CASSDSATGGAWGYTF. The CDR3 DNA is TGTGCCAGCAGCGACTCAGCGACAGGGGGCGCCTGGGGCTACACCTTC.

This clone was seen just once. The chain combines TRBV6-1 with TRBJ1-6, with TRBD1 identical over 8 bases. V gave up 1 base and J gave up 7 bases; unmatched junction bases: 6. Germline CDR1 reads MNHNS; CDR2 reads SASEGT. The CDR3 is 16 residues long. CDR3 sequence (DNA): TGTGCCAGCAGTGAAGGCCCAGGGGGCGCAAATTCACCCCTCCACTTT. It is translated as CASSEGPGGANSPLHF.

The gene calls are TRBV18 and TRBJ1-1; D call uncertain. CDR1 is KGHSH and CDR2 is LQKENI in the germline V gene. The CDR3 consists of 12 residues. V was cut by 2 bases and J by 4 bases, with 5 bases left in between. The CDR3 region is CASSPTSTEAFF. CDR3 coding DNA: TGTGCCAGCTCACCAACGAGCACTGAAGCTTTCTTT. The variable domain in full, completed from reference TRBV18 and TRBJ1-1, reads NAGVMQNPRHLVRRRGQEARLRCSPMKGHSHVYWYRQLPEEGLKFMVYLQKENIIDESGMPKERFSAEFPKEGPSILRIQQVVRGDSAAYFCASSPTSTEAFFGQGTRLTVV.

The chain employs TRBV2 and TRBJ2-1; D is possibly TRBD1 (6 bases). Germline CDR1 SNHLY, CDR2 FYNNEI. Trimming cost V 6 bases and J 8 bases, with 17 bases left between them. The length of the CDR3 is 14 residues. CDR3 amino acids: CASSARRGGDEQFF. CDR3 DNA sequence: TGTGCCAGCAGCGCACGAAGAGGGGGTGATGAGCAGTTCTTC.

The gene calls are TRBV10-1 and TRBJ2-3, with 11 bases aligning to TRBD2. The V gene's germline CDR1 is WNHNN and CDR2 SYGVQD (reference sequence). The V segment lost 3 bases and the J segment 2 bases; nucleotides outside the gene matches: 4. The CDR3 length is 16 residues. CDR3 coding DNA: TGCGCCAGCAGTGAAGCGACTAGCGGGACCACAGATACGCAGTATTTT. Protein: CASSEATSGTTDTQYF.

For this clone: A read error may produce the germline difference seen at one junction end. The V gene is TRBV19, the J gene TRBJ2-3; TRBD2 matches 11 bases. The CDR3 has 18 amino acids. Looked up from germline, CDR1 is LNHDA and CDR2 is SQIVND (reference sequence). The CDR3 DNA reads TGTGCCAGTAGTGTAGATTTAGCGGGAGGGCCGGGCACAGATACGCAGTATTTT. It codes for CASSVDLAGGPGTDTQYF.

Points on this clone: At one boundary the junction diverges from the germline segment, which might be a read error. The rearrangement links TRBV10-2 to TRBJ1-6; TRBD1 matches 7 bases. This CDR3 spans 11 amino acids. Germline values: CDR1 WSHSY, CDR2 SAAADI. CDR3 in amino acids: CASSDGTEISF. DNA for the CDR3: TGCGCCAGCAGTGACGGGACAGAGATCTCGTTT.

The V call is TRBV18, the J call TRBJ2-7; D is possibly TRBD1 (7 bases). Germline CDR1 and CDR2: KGHSH and LQKENI. The V gene lost 0 bases and the J gene lost 2 bases, with 11 bases spanning the gap. CDR3 length equals 15 residues. CDR3 residues: CASSPPGGGTYEQYF. In nucleotides, the CDR3 is TGTGCCAGCTCACCACCAGGGGGCGGGACCTACGAGCAGTACTTC.

The chain uses TRBV5-6 and TRBJ1-3; D not resolved. CDR1 is SGHDT and CDR2 is YYEEEE in the germline V gene. Trimming stripped 2 bases from V and 1 base from J, with 7 bases between. There are 14 residues in the CDR3. The CDR3 loop is CASSLSSSGNTIYF. CDR3 coding DNA: TGTGCCAGCAGCTTAAGTAGTTCTGGAAACACCATATATTTT. Full variable domain (rest looked up from reference TRBV5-6 and TRBJ1-3): DAGVTQSPTHLIKTRGQQVTLRCSPKSGHDTVSWYQQALGQGPQFIFQYYEEEERQRGNFPDRFSGHQFPNYSSELNVNALLLGDSALYLCASSLSSSGNTIYFGEGSWLTVV.

The chain is built from TRBV9 and TRBJ2-1; weak D call: TRBD2 (6 bases). The germline V gene encodes CDR1 SGDLS and CDR2 YYNGEE. The CDR3 runs 14 residues. V lost 2 bases, J lost 4 bases, and 10 bases lay in between. The CDR3 DNA reads TGTGCCAGCAGCGTGTGGAGGGGTTACAATGAGCAGTTCTTC. Amino acids: CASSVWRGYNEQFF.

This clone occurred once. The chain joins TRBV24-1 to TRBJ2-1; 11 nucleotides agree with TRBD2. The CDR3 covers 19 residues. J was trimmed by 4 bases and V by 3 bases; bases with no gene match: 13. CDR1 is KGHDR and CDR2 is SFDVKD in the germline V gene. DNA for the CDR3: TGTGCCACCAGTGATGGGTCCGAACTAGCGGGGGCCCCATACAATGAGCAGTTCTTC. Protein product: CATSDGSELAGAPYNEQFF.

V is TRBV12-3 or TRBV12-4 and J is TRBJ1-2; D perhaps matches TRBD1 (5 bases). The CDR3 extends over 13 amino acids. V shed 5 bases and J shed 2 bases, with 9 bases lying between them. CDR3 nucleotides: TGTGCCAGCAGTGCGGGACGGAACTATGGCTACACCTTC. This sequence encodes CASSAGRNYGYTF.

V gene TRBV6-5 combines with J gene TRBJ1-2; D possibly corresponds to TRBD1 (5 bases). Trimming removed 5 bases from V and 5 bases from J, with 9 bases in between. The CDR3 runs 12 residues. Germline CDR1 reads MNHEY; CDR2 reads SVGAGI. The CDR3 DNA reads as TGTGCCAGCAGTAACGACAGATATGGCTACACCTTC. It encodes CASSNDRYGYTF.

This clone came up a few times. The same CDR3 arises from other DNA sequences in this sample as well. The chain combines TRBV6-5 with TRBJ1-1, with D perhaps TRBD1 (5 bases). CDR3 length: 15 amino acids. Trimming removed 0 bases from V and 0 bases from J, with 8 bases in between. Germline values: CDR1 MNHEY, CDR2 SVGAGI. In nucleotides, the CDR3 is TGTGCCAGCAGTTACTCGGGGCAGATGAACACTGAAGCTTTCTTT. As protein: CASSYSGQMNTEAFF.

This chain joins TRBV4-1 and TRBJ1-3; D is unresolved. V was clipped by 1 base and J by 7 bases, with 8 bases between them. CDR1 is MGHRA and CDR2 is YSYEKL in the germline V gene. This CDR3 comprises 13 residues. CDR3 bases: TGCGCCAGCAGCCAAGGAGAGGGCAACACCATATATTTT. It yields the protein CASSQGEGNTIYF.